This T cell receptor (beta chain) was recovered during a study of cytomegalovirus exposure and HLA in healthy donors. Study-wide background: A later analysis reported the same platform for the 90 to 150 validation repertoires and the approximately 640 first-cohort repertoires. Notes on the study in general: Most TCR sequences showed up rarely, but some public TCRs showed up in many donors. Reportedly, diagnosis of cytomegalovirus status by the classifier showed high specificity and sensitivity.

Sequencing used immunoSEQ multiplex PCR; TCRdb keeps in-frame clones, though not all of them. The data show around 350,000 clones, roughly 89% seen once. The V segment lost 1 base and the J segment 4 bases; nucleotides outside the gene matches: 1. This CDR3 contains 15 residues. Germline loops: CDR1 SGHVS, CDR2 FNYEAQ. Comments on this clone: Its antigen is undetermined.

Sequencing input: PBMCs. The gene calls are TRBV7-6 and TRBJ2-2; 9 bases line up with TRBD1. The source is a woman aged 18-30 years in good health and CMV-seronegative. CDR3 in DNA: TGTGCCAGCAGCTTAGGGACAGGGGCCACCGGGGAGCTGTTTTTT. It encodes CASSLGTGATGELFF.